The sequence of this TCR beta chain was determined in a study of T cells in localized non-small cell lung cancer (TCRdb year 2020). Context from the whole study: The study analyzed T cell repertoires of about 230 early-stage NSCLC patients, comparing tumors and uninvolved tumor-adjacent lungs. Of the NSCLC patients, fewer than 150 were male and approximately 110 were female, and the mean age was approximately 66 years. The cohort comprised roughly 230 treatment-naïve NSCLC patients with resected, localized lung tumors.

Broad study findings and their caveats: Because multi-region sequencing of the tumors was not done, intratumor heterogeneity could not be ruled out. Uninvolved tumor-adjacent lung showed the highest T cell clonality, higher than tumor, which suggests more focused antigenic responses in the uninvolved tumor-adjacent lung. A median of approximately 57 of the top 100 tumor clones were detected in paired uninvolved adjacent lung, and some 29 of these tumor clones were also found among the top 100 clones of the paired uninvolved adjacent lung. Higher T cell density in blood was associated with longer overall survival, whereas higher clonality in adjacent lung was associated with shorter survival. Because the study design was exploratory, TCR variables were selected using unadjusted p-values without false-discovery rate correction.

At diagnosis, tumor, uninvolved tumor-adjacent lung and peripheral blood were collected and then preserved as a mix of FFPE and fresh-frozen material. For TCR repertoire profiling, blood samples were analyzed as peripheral blood mononuclear cells. Worth noting for this clone: What this receptor recognizes is not known. Nothing much larger sits one base from this clone, and base qualities are not available.

TCR beta CDR3 regions were sequenced from DNA using the immunoSEQ Assay. The study's own analysis went as follows. To compute T cell density, TCR beta template counts were normalized to usable DNA, which was estimated by amplifying housekeeping genes. Using the preseqR package, richness was estimated by extrapolating to 120,000 templates for tissue samples and 400,000 templates for PBMC samples. Clonality was taken to be one minus Pielou's evenness. Tissue-enriched TCRs were identified through differential abundance testing performed on productive amino-acid clonotypes, with a minimum total count of 5 and an alpha of 0.1. The Jaccard Index and the Morisita Overlap Index were used to quantify repertoire overlap between compartments. GLIPH grouped TCR beta CDR3s together with public tetramer-defined viral CDR3s, and a viral motif had to include at least three viral sequences and show V-gene enrichment. The clones in this table, taken by TCRdb from immuneACCESS, are in-frame only. Not every clone is retained; where verified, under half of the shortfall comes from an unresolved V gene, and the cause of the rest is unknown. V, J and clone size are taken as reported in that table, and D and trimming were inferred from the DNA itself. The sample data list about 82,000 clones, and about 78% of these were observed just once. In total, the top ten clones hold under 25% of the sample.

Including the terminal cysteine and phenylalanine, the CDR3 comprises 12 residues. Kept here is only the CDR3 DNA, which spans 36 bases and is read in frame from base 1. Via the germline V gene, CDR1 is SQVTM and CDR2 ANQGSEA. V is cut by 7 bases and J by 3 bases, and the space between the germline ends is 13 bases. The sequence derives from a man aged 40-75 years with stage II squamous cell lung carcinoma. The source was PBMCs, collected before any cancer treatment. This chain is built from TRBV29-1 and TRBJ2-7; the D gene is unclear. This receptor has the CDR3 CSGLHSNYEQYF. The bases are TGCAGCGGTCTTCACAGTAACTACGAGCAGTACTTC.